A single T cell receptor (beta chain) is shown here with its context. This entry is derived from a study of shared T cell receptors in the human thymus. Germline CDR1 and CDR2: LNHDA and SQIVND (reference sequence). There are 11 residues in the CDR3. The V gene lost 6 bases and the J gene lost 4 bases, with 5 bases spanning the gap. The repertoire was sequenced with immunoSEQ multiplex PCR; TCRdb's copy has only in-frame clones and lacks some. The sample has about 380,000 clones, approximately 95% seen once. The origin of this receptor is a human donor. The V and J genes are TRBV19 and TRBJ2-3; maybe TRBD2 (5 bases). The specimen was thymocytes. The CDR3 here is CASREADTQYF. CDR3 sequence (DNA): TGTGCCAGTAGGGAGGCAGATACGCAGTATTTT. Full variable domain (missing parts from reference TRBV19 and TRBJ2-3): DGGITQSPKYLFRKEGQNVTLSCEQNLNHDAMYWYRQDPGQGLRLIYYSQIVNDFQKGDIAEGYSVSREKKESFPLTVTSAQKNPTAFYLCASREADTQYFGPGTRLTVL.